This T cell receptor beta chain emerged from a study of control samples from healthy donors and cancer patients. V shed 5 bases and J 1 base; nucleotides not matched to a gene: 5. The CDR3 sequence is 15 residues long. Germline-derived CDR1 and CDR2 are SEHNR and FQNEAQ (reference sequence). Libraries were prepared by immunoSEQ multiplex PCR; TCRdb keeps only in-frame clonotypes and omits some of them. The sample shows about 120,000 clones, roughly 84% of them seen only once. This clone was observed once. This TCR was sampled from a man between 35 and 55 years old in good health. This chain joins TRBV7-9 and TRBJ2-7; 10 nucleotides match TRBD2. The sample consisted of blood. In DNA form, the CDR3 reads TGTGCCAGCAGCCCAGCGGGGGGGACGTCCTACGAGCAGTACTTC. Its translation is CASSPAGGTSYEQYF.